This T cell receptor (beta chain) is from a study of blood T cell repertoires in COVID-19. Study-wide context: The United States, Italy and Spain supplied acute and convalescent COVID-19 samples. T cells, B-cell-depleted T cells, or PBMCs supplied cDNA or gDNA.

Trimming left V 7 bases short and J 1 base short, with 17 bases between. CDR3 length: 15 residues. Germline-derived CDR1 and CDR2 are MNHEY and SVGAGI. This clone was detected only once. Clones were read by immunoSEQ multiplex PCR, and TCRdb kept only the in-frame ones, dropping some. This table has 95,000 to 150,000 clones, around 90% appearing once. This receptor was taken from a woman between 50 and 59 years old with active or convalescent COVID-19. V usage is TRBV6-5 and J usage is TRBJ2-7, with a weak D call TRBD1 (6 bases). The sequenced material came from peripheral blood. The CDR3 DNA is TGTGCCAGCATTTCCCCGAGGGGGTCATCCTACGAGCAGTACTTC. Protein sequence: CASISPRGSSYEQYF.